This TCR beta chain was recovered during a study of blood T cell dynamics during melanoma immunotherapy. The wider study: Metastatic melanoma patients received first-line pembrolizumab or nivolumab plus ipilimumab.

Per germline, CDR1 LNHDA and CDR2 SQIVND (reference sequence). V lost 6 bases to trimming and J lost 4 bases, with 9 bases between them. This CDR3 is 12 amino acids long. DNA loading was fixed at roughly 0.35 ug for all bulk PBMC samples. TCRdb's copy holds only in-frame clones and misses some; the assay was immunoSEQ multiplex PCR. The table records about 20,000 clones, around 92% of them present only once. The time point was: pre-treatment baseline. Samples come from before therapy and from week 3 after the first blockade cycle. The J gene is TRBJ1-2, the V gene TRBV19, with D perhaps matching TRBD1 (6 bases). Specimen: blood, collected from a patient treated with checkpoint blockade. The source of this sequence is a human donor with melanoma. The CDR3 DNA reads as TGTGCCAGTAGCCCGGACAGCTATGGCTACACCTTC. Translated, it gives CASSPDSYGYTF.